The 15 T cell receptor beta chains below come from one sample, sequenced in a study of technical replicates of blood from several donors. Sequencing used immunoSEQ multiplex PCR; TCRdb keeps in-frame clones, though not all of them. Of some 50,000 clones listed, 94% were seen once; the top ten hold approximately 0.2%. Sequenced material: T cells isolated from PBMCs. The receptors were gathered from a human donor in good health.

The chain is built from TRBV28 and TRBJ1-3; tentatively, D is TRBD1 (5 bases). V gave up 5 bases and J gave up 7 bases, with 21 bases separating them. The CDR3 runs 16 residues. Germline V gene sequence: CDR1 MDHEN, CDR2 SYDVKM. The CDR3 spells CASSPPGREEGNTIYF. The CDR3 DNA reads TGTGCCAGCAGTCCCCCCGGACGGGAGGAGGGGAACACCATATATTTT.

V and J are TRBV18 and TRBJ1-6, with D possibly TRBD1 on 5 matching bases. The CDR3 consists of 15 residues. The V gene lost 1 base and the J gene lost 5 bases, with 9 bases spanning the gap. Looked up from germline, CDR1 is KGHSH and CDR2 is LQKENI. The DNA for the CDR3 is TGTGCCAGCTCACCACTTTCAGGGAATAATTCACCCCTCCACTTT. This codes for CASSPLSGNNSPLHF.

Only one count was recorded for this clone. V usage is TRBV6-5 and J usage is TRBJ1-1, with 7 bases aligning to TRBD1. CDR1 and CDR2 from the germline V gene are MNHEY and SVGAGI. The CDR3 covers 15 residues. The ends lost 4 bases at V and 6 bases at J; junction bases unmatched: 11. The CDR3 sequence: CASSFLAQGVAEAFF. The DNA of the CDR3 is TGTGCCAGCAGTTTTCTCGCTCAGGGGGTGGCTGAAGCTTTCTTT.

The CDR3 sequence: CASSLGEAGYTF. The DNA of the CDR3 is TGTGCCAGCAGCTTAGGGGAGGCAGGCTACACCTTC. The chain has TRBV7-9 and TRBJ1-2; D gene unclear. The length of the CDR3 is 12 residues. V lost 1 base, J lost 8 bases, and 8 bases lay in between. Germline V gives CDR1 SEHNR, CDR2 FQNEAQ (reference sequence).

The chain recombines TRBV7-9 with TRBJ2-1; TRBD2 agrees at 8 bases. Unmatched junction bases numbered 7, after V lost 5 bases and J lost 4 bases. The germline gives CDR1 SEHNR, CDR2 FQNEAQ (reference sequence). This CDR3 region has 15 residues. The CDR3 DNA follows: TGTGCCAGCAGCCCGCCCGGCGGGGGGTACAATGAGCAGTTCTTC. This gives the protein CASSPPGGGYNEQFF.

In DNA form, the CDR3 reads TGTGCCAGCAGCTTAGGGCGAGATTTTTGGGCAGAGATCTACGAGCAGTACTTC. Amino acid sequence: CASSLGRDFWAEIYEQYF. The V and J genes are TRBV7-6 and TRBJ2-7, with D hard to call. The V end was cut by 1 base, the J end by 3 bases, with 22 bases between. The CDR3 is 18 amino acids. CDR1 is SGHVS and CDR2 is FNYEAQ in the germline V gene.

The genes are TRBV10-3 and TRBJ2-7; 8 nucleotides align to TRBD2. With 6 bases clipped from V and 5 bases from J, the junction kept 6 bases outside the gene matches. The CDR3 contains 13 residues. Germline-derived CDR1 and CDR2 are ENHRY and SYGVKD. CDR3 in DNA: TGTGCCATCAGGGGAAGCGGGGGTCACGAGCAGTACTTC. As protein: CAIRGSGGHEQYF.

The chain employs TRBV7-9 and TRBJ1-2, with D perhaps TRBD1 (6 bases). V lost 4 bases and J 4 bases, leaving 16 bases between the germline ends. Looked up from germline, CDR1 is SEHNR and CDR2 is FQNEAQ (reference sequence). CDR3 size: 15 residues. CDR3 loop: CASSSTKQGVYGYTF. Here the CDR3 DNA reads TGTGCCAGCAGCTCCACAAAACAGGGAGTCTATGGCTACACCTTC.

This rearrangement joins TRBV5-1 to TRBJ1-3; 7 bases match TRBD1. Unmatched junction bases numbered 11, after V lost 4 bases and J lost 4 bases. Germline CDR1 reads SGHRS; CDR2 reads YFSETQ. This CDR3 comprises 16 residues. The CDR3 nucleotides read TGCGCCAGCAGCCTCCTCGGCCCGGGACAGGGAAACACCATATATTTT. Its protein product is CASSLLGPGQGNTIYF.

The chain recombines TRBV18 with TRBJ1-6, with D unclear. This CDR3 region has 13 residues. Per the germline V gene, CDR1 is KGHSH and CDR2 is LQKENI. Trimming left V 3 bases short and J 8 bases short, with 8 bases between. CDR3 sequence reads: CASSPGRDSPLHF. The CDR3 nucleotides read TGTGCCAGCTCACCGGGGAGAGATTCACCCCTCCACTTT.

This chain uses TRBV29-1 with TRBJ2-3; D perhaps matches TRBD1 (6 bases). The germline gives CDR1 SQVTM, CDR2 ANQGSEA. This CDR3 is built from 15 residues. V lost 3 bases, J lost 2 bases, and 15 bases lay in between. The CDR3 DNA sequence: TGCAGCGTTGACGAACAGGGTTCCCCCACAGATACGCAGTATTTT. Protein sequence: CSVDEQGSPTDTQYF.

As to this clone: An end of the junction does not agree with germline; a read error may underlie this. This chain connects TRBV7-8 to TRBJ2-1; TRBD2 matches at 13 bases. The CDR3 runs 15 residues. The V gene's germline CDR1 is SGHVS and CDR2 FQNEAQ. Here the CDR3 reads CASTLLAGGSDEQFF. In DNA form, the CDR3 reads TGTGCCAGCACCTTACTAGCGGGGGGGTCGGATGAGCAGTTCTTC.

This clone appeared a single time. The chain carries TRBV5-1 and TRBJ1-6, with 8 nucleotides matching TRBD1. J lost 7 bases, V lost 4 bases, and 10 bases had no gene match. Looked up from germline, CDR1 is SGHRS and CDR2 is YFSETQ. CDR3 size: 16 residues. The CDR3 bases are TGCGCCAGCAGCCCACAGGGACAGGAAATAAATTCACCCCTCCACTTT. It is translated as CASSPQGQEINSPLHF.

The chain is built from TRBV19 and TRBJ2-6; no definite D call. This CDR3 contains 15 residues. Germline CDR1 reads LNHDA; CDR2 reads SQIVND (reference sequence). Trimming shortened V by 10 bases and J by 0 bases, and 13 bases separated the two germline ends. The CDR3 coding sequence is TGTGCCACCACCTTAGAGAGCTCTGGGGCCAACGTCCTGACTTTC. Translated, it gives CATTLESSGANVLTF.

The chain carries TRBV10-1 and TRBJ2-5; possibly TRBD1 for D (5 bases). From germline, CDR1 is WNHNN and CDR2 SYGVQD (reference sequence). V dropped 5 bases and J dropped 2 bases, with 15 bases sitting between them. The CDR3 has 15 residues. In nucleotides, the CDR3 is TGCGCCAGCAGTTTCGTTACAGGACATCAAGAGACCCAGTACTTC. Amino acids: CASSFVTGHQETQYF.